This T cell receptor beta chain is drawn from a study of blood T cell repertoires in COVID-19. Only in-frame clones appear in the TCRdb table, and some are missing; sequencing was by immunoSEQ multiplex PCR. The sample holds roughly 250,000 clones; 87% are singletons and the top ten take just under 6.5%. Germline CDR1 KGHDR, CDR2 SFDVKD. The junction had 4 bases not matched to a gene; V was cut back by 5 bases and J by 2 bases. This CDR3 spans 15 amino acids. The specimen sequenced was PBMCs or T cells enriched from blood (not recorded which). The origin of this receptor is a woman aged 25 to 39 with acute COVID-19. V and J are TRBV24-1 and TRBJ2-3; 9 bases map to TRBD2. DNA for the CDR3: TGTGCCACCAGTGCGGCTAGCGGGAACACAGATACGCAGTATTTT. This sequence encodes CATSAASGNTDTQYF.